These 32 T cell receptor beta chains were all obtained from the same sample, sequenced in a study of CD8+ T cells in alopecia areata (dated by TCRdb to 2017 to 2018). The time point label for this specimen denotes: baseline before oral tofacitinib. The library was generated by the immunoSEQ multiplex PCR assay. To provide template for TCR sequencing, every sample had RNA extracted and reverse transcribed into cDNA. TCRdb mirrors the immuneACCESS table, restricted to in-frame sequences. Some clones are absent from its copies; in checked studies, under half trace to an unresolved V gene, and the reason for the others is unknown. Present in this sample are fewer than 200,000 clones, around 50% of which were seen just once. The ten biggest clones cover under 15% of the sample. The sequencing here drew on CD4+ T cells sorted from blood, taken at week 0. The receptors derive from a human donor with alopecia areata.

V usage is TRBV10-3 and J usage is TRBJ1-2, with TRBD1 identical over 12 bases. CDR3 length: 16 residues. V lost 3 bases to trimming and J lost 8 bases; unmatched junction nucleotides: 10. Germline loops: CDR1 ENHRY, CDR2 SYGVKD. The CDR3 protein is CAISDIRTGTGGGYTF. The CDR3 DNA sequence: TGTGCCATCAGTGATATCCGGACCGGGACAGGGGGCGGCTACACCTTC.

This chain uses TRBV6-6 with TRBJ2-3; either TRBD1 or TRBD2 may supply D (6 bases each). Germline V gives CDR1 MNHNY, CDR2 SVGAGI (reference sequence). V was trimmed by 8 bases and J by 4 bases, leaving 16 bases between them. CDR3 length: 14 amino acids. In nucleotides, the CDR3 is TGTGCCAGCCGACCTGGGGGGCGGGCAGATACGCAGTATTTT. Its protein product is CASRPGGRADTQYF.

The chain links TRBV6-5 to TRBJ1-1, with no clear D. This CDR3 contains 15 residues. CDR1 MNHEY and CDR2 SVGAGI come from the germline V gene. With 2 bases removed from V and 2 bases from J, the gap between germline ends came to 12 bases. This CDR3 is CASSYDGRLNTEAFF. The CDR3 region has the DNA TGTGCCAGCAGTTACGACGGCAGACTAAACACTGAAGCTTTCTTT.

This chain joins TRBV6-6 and TRBJ2-7; D might be TRBD2 (6 bases). Germline CDR1 MNHNY, CDR2 SVGAGI (reference sequence). Between the trimmed V and J ends, which lost 2 bases and 6 bases, there was a span of 11 bases. There are 13 residues in the CDR3. The DNA of the CDR3 is TGTGCCAGCAGTTACGGGGGGATTGGCGAGCAGTACTTC. Translating it yields CASSYGGIGEQYF.

The V gene is TRBV30, the J gene TRBJ1-1; D is ambiguous. The V gene lost 3 bases and the J gene lost 5 bases, with 16 bases spanning the gap. This CDR3 contains 14 residues. Germline loops: CDR1 GTSNPN, CDR2 SVGIG (reference sequence). CDR3 coding DNA: TGTGCCTGGAGGGGAGTGGAAGGACGGACTGAAGCTTTCTTT. Translating gives CAWRGVEGRTEAFF.

On this clone itself: At one of its ends the junction is not consistent with the germline gene, which may arise from a read error. The chain recombines TRBV7-7 with TRBJ2-5, with no clear D. Germline V CDR1 and CDR2: SSHAT, FNYEAQ (reference sequence). The length of the CDR3 is 14 residues. The CDR3 sequence: CASSATLGEETQYF. In DNA, the CDR3 is TGTGCTAGCAGCGCCACCCTGGGTGAGGAGACCCAGTACTTC.

V usage is TRBV29-1 and J usage is TRBJ2-7; D may be TRBD1 (5 bases). Germline CDR1 and CDR2: SQVTM and ANQGSEA. This CDR3 is 16 amino acids long. The V and J ends lost 6 bases and 7 bases respectively, with 28 bases between them. The DNA of the CDR3 is TGCAGCGTCCAATCATGGGGCACTAACCAGCCACGGGAGCAGTACTTC. As protein: CSVQSWGTNQPREQYF.

In this sample, this clone turned up once. The chain has TRBV9 and TRBJ2-3, with D perhaps assigned TRBD1 or TRBD2 (5 bases each). This CDR3 region has 15 residues. Germline V CDR1 and CDR2: SGDLS, YYNGEE. Trimming shortened V by 0 bases and J by 6 bases, and 14 bases separated the two germline ends. The CDR3 is CASSVVAPGTDTQYF. The DNA for the CDR3 is TGTGCCAGCAGCGTAGTCGCCCCGGGGACGGATACGCAGTATTTT.

The V call is TRBV18, the J call TRBJ2-1; D gene ambiguous. The CDR3 sequence is 14 residues long. V was shortened by 3 bases and J by 9 bases, with 15 bases between the two germline ends. Germline loops: CDR1 KGHSH, CDR2 LQKENI. Here the CDR3 DNA reads TGTGCCAGCTCACCCTGGGGAATATGGGGTGAGCAGTTCTTC. This sequence encodes CASSPWGIWGEQFF.

V and J are TRBV19 and TRBJ2-1, with a weak D call TRBD1 (6 bases). The CDR3 runs 17 residues. Germline V gene lookup returns CDR1 LNHDA and CDR2 SQIVND (reference sequence). V was clipped by 4 bases and J by 2 bases, with 18 bases between them. Written as DNA, the CDR3 is TGTGCCAGTAGTACTGCCGACCGACAGGCCACCTACAATGAGCAGTTCTTC. It yields the protein CASSTADRQATYNEQFF.

V and J are TRBV29-1 and TRBJ2-1; 9 positions agree with TRBD2. The CDR3 is 12 residues long. With V trimmed by 3 bases and J by 9 bases, 3 bases remained unmatched. Germline V gives CDR1 SQVTM, CDR2 ANQGSEA. CDR3 DNA: TGCAGCGTTGATTTGCGGGGGGGTGAGCAGTTCTTC. Amino acids: CSVDLRGGEQFF.

V gene TRBV7-9 combines with J gene TRBJ2-7; D perhaps matches TRBD2 (6 bases). Germline-derived CDR1 and CDR2 are SEHNR and FQNEAQ (reference sequence). The CDR3 is made up of 15 amino acids. V lost 5 bases, J lost 0 bases, and 14 bases lay in between. The CDR3 region is CASSPRAGSSYEQYF. Written as DNA, the CDR3 is TGTGCCAGCAGCCCCAGGGCGGGGAGCTCCTACGAGCAGTACTTC.

This clone came up a few times. The chain couples TRBV29-1 to TRBJ1-1; D not resolved. Germline lookup yields CDR1 SQVTM and CDR2 ANQGSEA. Trimming left V 5 bases short and J 5 bases short, with 12 bases between. The CDR3 has 12 amino acids. The CDR3 sequence: CSVSGLLTEAFF. The CDR3 DNA reads TGCAGCGTTAGCGGGCTCTTAACTGAAGCTTTCTTT.

The rearrangement uses TRBV29-1 and TRBJ1-1; D is undetermined. The CDR3 contains 12 residues. The germline CDR1 and CDR2 sequences are SQVTM and ANQGSEA. Trimming shortened V by 5 bases and J by 4 bases, and 11 bases separated the two germline ends. The chain's CDR3 is CSVMTQSTEAFF. In nucleotides, the CDR3 is TGCAGCGTTATGACACAGAGCACTGAAGCTTTCTTT.

The chain recombines TRBV6-5 with TRBJ2-7; no definite D call. Germline loops: CDR1 MNHEY, CDR2 SVGAGI. This CDR3 is built from 13 residues. Trimming cost V 6 bases and J 6 bases, with 15 bases left between them. CDR3 loop: CASSLDRRAEQYF. CDR3 nucleotides: TGTGCCAGCAGCCTGGACCGACGGGCCGAGCAGTACTTC.

This clone was counted only a few times. Other DNA sequences from this sample encode an identical CDR3 as well. The chain has TRBV29-1 and TRBJ1-1; D gene unclear. V dropped 2 bases and J dropped 0 bases, with 7 bases sitting between them. Per germline, CDR1 SQVTM and CDR2 ANQGSEA. There are 13 residues in the CDR3. The CDR3 protein is CSVERRLNTEAFF. CDR3 bases: TGCAGCGTTGAACGCAGGCTGAACACTGAAGCTTTCTTT. Variable domain in full (rest from reference TRBV29-1 and TRBJ1-1): SAVISQKPSRDICQRGTSLTIQCQVDSQVTMMFWYRQQPGQSLTLIATANQGSEATYESGFVIDKFPISRPNLTFSTLTVSNMSPEDSSIYLCSVERRLNTEAFFGQGTRLTVV.

The rearrangement joins TRBV10-3 to TRBJ2-1; TRBD2 agrees at 8 bases. Per the germline V gene, CDR1 is ENHRY and CDR2 is SYGVKD. The CDR3 totals 15 residues. V shed 3 bases and J 4 bases; nucleotides not matched to a gene: 5. CDR3 in amino acids: CAISDAGGPYNEQFF. CDR3 nucleotide sequence: TGTGCCATCAGTGATGCGGGGGGCCCTTACAATGAGCAGTTCTTC.

The chain combines TRBV29-1 with TRBJ2-6; the D is unclear. V dropped 1 base and J dropped 0 bases, with 10 bases sitting between them. This CDR3 spans 16 amino acids. Germline values: CDR1 SQVTM, CDR2 ANQGSEA. The CDR3 sequence is CSVEVGDNSGANVLTF. DNA for the CDR3: TGCAGCGTTGAAGTAGGTGACAACTCTGGGGCCAACGTCCTGACTTTC.

This chain uses TRBV27 with TRBJ1-2; possible D gene TRBD1, 5 bases. Trimming pared 4 bases from V and 6 bases from J, leaving 12 bases between. Germline lookup yields CDR1 MNHEY and CDR2 SMNVEV (reference sequence). The CDR3 is made up of 13 amino acids. CDR3 nucleotide sequence: TGTGCCAGCAGTTCTCGGGGGAGGGATGGCTACACCTTC. Its translation: CASSSRGRDGYTF.

This clone was seen a few times. This chain joins TRBV29-1 and TRBJ2-1; D ambiguous. Per the germline V gene, CDR1 is SQVTM and CDR2 is ANQGSEA. The V end lost 4 bases, the J end lost 2 bases, and 12 bases lay between the germline ends. The CDR3 has 14 amino acids. The CDR3 here is CSVVTSNPYNEQFF. CDR3 nucleotide sequence: TGCAGCGTTGTGACGAGTAACCCCTACAATGAGCAGTTCTTC.

DNA for the CDR3: TGTGCCAGCAGATCAGGACCCACAGATACGCAGTATTTT. Translation: CASRSGPTDTQYF. The V gene is TRBV7-2, the J gene TRBJ2-3; D is undetermined. The CDR3 loop spans 13 amino acids. Germline values: CDR1 SGHTA, CDR2 FQGNSA. The V gene lost 6 bases and the J gene lost 2 bases, with 9 bases spanning the gap.

This rearrangement joins TRBV29-1 to TRBJ1-1, with D possibly TRBD1 on 5 matching bases. Trimming stripped 1 base from V and 1 base from J, with 10 bases between. Looked up from germline, CDR1 is SQVTM and CDR2 is ANQGSEA. The CDR3 length is 14 residues. CDR3 amino acids: CSVEAGTPNTEAFF. CDR3 bases: TGCAGCGTTGAAGCCGGGACTCCGAACACTGAAGCTTTCTTT.

The chain links TRBV5-1 to TRBJ2-7, with 9 bases identical to TRBD2. The V gene end was trimmed by 1 base and the J gene end by 4 bases; junction bases not matched to a gene: 6. The CDR3 totals 15 residues. The germline gives CDR1 SGHRS, CDR2 YFSETQ. The CDR3 protein is CASSLSAGGQYEQYF. The CDR3, as DNA: TGCGCCAGCAGCTTGTCGGCGGGGGGGCAGTACGAGCAGTACTTC. The full variable domain, with the rest looked up from reference TRBV5-1 and TRBJ2-7, is KAGVTQTPRYLIKTRGQQVTLSCSPISGHRSVSWYQQTPGQGLQFLFEYFSETQRNKGNFPGRFSGRQFSNSRSEMNVSTLELGDSALYLCASSLSAGGQYEQYFGPGTRLTVT.

This chain connects TRBV29-1 to TRBJ2-5; 7 nucleotides align to TRBD1. Germline CDR1 is SQVTM and CDR2 is ANQGSEA. The junction had 4 bases not matched to a gene; V was cut back by 2 bases and J by 4 bases. CDR3 size: 13 residues. The CDR3 is CSVESHRGETQYF. The CDR3 nucleotides are TGCAGCGTTGAATCGCACAGGGGAGAGACCCAGTACTTC.

CDR3 DNA: TGTGCCAGCAGTGGGGACAGGGGACTCGATACGCAGTATTTT. It encodes CASSGDRGLDTQYF. The chain combines TRBV2 with TRBJ2-3; 10 bases agree with TRBD1. Per the germline V gene, CDR1 is SNHLY and CDR2 is FYNNEI. The V and J ends lost 4 bases and 6 bases, in that order; junction bases with no gene match: 4. The CDR3 length is 14 residues.

The J gene is TRBJ2-7, the V gene TRBV25-1, with a possible D match to TRBD1 (5 bases). This CDR3 has 11 residues. Trimming cost V 8 bases and J 4 bases, with 9 bases left between them. Germline lookup yields CDR1 MGHDK and CDR2 SYGVNS. The CDR3 loop reads CASGRQYEQYF. CDR3 DNA sequence: TGTGCCAGCGGTAGACAGTACGAGCAGTACTTC.

In its sample, this clone was seen many times. The V call is TRBV7-8, the J call TRBJ1-2, with D perhaps matching TRBD1 (5 bases). Germline CDR1 is SGHVS and CDR2 is FQNEAQ. The length of the CDR3 is 14 residues. V was cut by 5 bases and J by 2 bases, with 12 bases left in between. CDR3 sequence reads: CASSQLGVNYGYTF. The CDR3 DNA is TGTGCCAGCAGCCAGCTGGGGGTGAACTATGGCTACACCTTC.

This clone was found a few times. The chain combines TRBV6-5 with TRBJ1-5; 7 bases fit TRBD1. Per the germline V gene, CDR1 is MNHEY and CDR2 is SVGAGI. The V segment lost 5 bases and the J segment 7 bases; nucleotides outside the gene matches: 8. This CDR3 is 14 amino acids long. DNA of the CDR3: TGTGCCAGCAGTGATACAGGGGTAGGACAGCCCCAGCATTTT. This gives the protein CASSDTGVGQPQHF.

The rearrangement links TRBV27 to TRBJ1-4; TRBD1 matches at 11 bases. The CDR3 is made up of 15 amino acids. CDR1 is MNHEY, CDR2 SMNVEV, per germline (reference sequence). V shed 5 bases and J 3 bases; nucleotides not matched to a gene: 2. CDR3 region: CASSRGQGANEKLFF. DNA of the CDR3: TGTGCCAGCAGTCGGGGACAGGGGGCTAATGAAAAACTGTTTTTT. Complete variable domain (other parts from reference TRBV27 and TRBJ1-4): EAQVTQNPRYLITVTGKKLTVTCSQNMNHEYMSWYRQDPGLGLRQIYYSMNVEVTDKGDVPEGYKVSRKEKRNFPLILESPSPNQTSLYFCASSRGQGANEKLFFGSGTQLSVL.

Only a few counts were recorded for this clone. The chain couples TRBV7-9 to TRBJ1-6; D gene ambiguous. CDR1 SEHNR and CDR2 FQNEAQ come from the germline V gene (reference sequence). This CDR3 spans 13 amino acids. Trimming pared 0 bases from V and 10 bases from J, leaving 7 bases between. This CDR3 is CASSLAGWSPLHF. As DNA, the CDR3 is TGTGCCAGCAGCTTAGCTGGGTGGTCACCCCTCCACTTT.

This clone showed up just once. The chain combines TRBV18 with TRBJ1-2, with unresolved D. This CDR3 spans 13 amino acids. V lost 8 bases and J 4 bases, leaving 14 bases between the germline ends. Germline-derived CDR1 and CDR2 are KGHSH and LQKENI. As DNA, the CDR3 is TGTGCCAGCCGATCGGAGGGCCCCTATGGCTACACCTTC. Residues: CASRSEGPYGYTF.

The chain joins TRBV29-1 to TRBJ2-3; D is tentatively TRBD1 or TRBD2 (7 bases each). The V end was cut by 3 bases, the J end by 3 bases, with 13 bases between. The CDR3 loop spans 14 amino acids. Per germline, CDR1 SQVTM and CDR2 ANQGSEA. CDR3 nucleotide sequence: TGCAGCGTTGATGGCCAGGGGGGGACAGATACGCAGTATTTT. This translates into CSVDGQGGTDTQYF.